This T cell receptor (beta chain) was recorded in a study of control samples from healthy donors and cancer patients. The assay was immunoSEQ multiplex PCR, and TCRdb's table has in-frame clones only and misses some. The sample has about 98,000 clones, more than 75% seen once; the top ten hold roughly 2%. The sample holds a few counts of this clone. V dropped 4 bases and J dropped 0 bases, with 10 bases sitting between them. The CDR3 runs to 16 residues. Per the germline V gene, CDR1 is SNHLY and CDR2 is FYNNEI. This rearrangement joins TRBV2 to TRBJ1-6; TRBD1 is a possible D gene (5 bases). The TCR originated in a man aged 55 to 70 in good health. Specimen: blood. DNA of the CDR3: TGTGCCAGCAGTGCCCAGGGAATCTCCTATAATTCACCCCTCCACTTT. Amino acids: CASSAQGISYNSPLHF.